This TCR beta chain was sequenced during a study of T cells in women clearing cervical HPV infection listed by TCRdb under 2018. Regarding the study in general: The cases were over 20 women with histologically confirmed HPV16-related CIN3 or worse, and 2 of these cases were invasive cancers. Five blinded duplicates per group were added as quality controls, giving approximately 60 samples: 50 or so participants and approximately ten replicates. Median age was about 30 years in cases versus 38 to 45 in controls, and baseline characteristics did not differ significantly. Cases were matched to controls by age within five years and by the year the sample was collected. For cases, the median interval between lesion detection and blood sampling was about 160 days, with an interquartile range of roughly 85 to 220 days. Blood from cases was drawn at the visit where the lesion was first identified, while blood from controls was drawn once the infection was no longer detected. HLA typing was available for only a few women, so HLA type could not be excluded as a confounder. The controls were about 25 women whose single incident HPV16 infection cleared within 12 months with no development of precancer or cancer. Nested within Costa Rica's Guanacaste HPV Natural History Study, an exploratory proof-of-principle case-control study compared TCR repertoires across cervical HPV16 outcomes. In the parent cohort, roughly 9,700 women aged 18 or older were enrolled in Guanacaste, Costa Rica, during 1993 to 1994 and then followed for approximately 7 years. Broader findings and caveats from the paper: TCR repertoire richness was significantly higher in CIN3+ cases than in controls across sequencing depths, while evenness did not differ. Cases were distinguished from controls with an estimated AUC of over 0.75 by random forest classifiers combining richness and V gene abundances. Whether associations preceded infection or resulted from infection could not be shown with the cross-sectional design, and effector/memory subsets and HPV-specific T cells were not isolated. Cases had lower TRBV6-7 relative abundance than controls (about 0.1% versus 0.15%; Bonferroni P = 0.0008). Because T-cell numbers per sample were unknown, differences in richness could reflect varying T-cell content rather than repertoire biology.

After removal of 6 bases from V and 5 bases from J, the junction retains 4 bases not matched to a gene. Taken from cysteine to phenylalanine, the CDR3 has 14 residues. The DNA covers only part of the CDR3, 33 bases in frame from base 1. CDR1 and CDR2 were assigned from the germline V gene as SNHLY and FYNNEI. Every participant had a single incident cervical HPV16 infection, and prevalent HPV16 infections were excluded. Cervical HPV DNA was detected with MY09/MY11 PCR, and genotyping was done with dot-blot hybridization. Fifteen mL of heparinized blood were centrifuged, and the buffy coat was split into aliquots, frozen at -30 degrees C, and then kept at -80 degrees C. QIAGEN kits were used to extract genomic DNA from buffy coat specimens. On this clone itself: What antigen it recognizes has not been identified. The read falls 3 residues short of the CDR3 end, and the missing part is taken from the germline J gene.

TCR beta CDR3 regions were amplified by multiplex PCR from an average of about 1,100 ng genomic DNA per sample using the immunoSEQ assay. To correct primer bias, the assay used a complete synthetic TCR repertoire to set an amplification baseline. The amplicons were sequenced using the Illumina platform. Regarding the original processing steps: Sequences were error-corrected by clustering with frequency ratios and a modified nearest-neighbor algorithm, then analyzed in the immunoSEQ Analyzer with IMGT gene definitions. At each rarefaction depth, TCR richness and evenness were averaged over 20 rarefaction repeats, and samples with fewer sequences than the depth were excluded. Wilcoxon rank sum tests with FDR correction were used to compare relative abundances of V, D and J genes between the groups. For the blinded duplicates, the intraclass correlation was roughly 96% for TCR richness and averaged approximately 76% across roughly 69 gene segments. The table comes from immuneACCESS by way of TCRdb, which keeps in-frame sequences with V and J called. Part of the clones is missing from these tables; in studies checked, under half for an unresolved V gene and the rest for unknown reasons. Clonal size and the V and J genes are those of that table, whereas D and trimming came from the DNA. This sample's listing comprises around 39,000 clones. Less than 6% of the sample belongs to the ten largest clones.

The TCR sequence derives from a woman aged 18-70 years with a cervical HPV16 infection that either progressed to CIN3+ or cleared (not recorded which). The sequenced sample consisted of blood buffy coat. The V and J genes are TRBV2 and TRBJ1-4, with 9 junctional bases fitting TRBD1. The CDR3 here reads CASRRQGVNEKLFF. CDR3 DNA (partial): TGTGCCAGCAGAAGACAGGGGGTAAATGAAAAA.